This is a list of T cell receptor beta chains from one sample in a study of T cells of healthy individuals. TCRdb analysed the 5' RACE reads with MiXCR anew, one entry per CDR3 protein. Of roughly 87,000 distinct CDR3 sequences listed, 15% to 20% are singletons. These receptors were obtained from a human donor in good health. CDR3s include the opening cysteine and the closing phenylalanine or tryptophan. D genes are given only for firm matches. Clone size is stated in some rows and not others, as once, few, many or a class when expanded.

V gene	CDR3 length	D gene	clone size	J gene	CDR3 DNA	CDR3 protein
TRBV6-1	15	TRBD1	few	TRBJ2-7	TGTGCCAGCAGTGTGGGACAGGGGTCCTCCTACGAGCAGTACTTC	CASSVGQGSSYEQYF
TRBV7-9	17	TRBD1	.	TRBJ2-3	TGTGCCAGCAGCTTAGCACCACAGGGGCTACGCACAGATACGCAGTATTTT	CASSLAPQGLRTDTQYF
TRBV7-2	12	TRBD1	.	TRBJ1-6	TGTGCCAGCAGCCCTGACAGGGGGAATGCCCACTTT	CASSPDRGNAHF
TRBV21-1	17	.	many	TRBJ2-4	TGTGCCAGCAGCACCCGTCTTGCGGGGGGCCGGGCGGTCATTCAGTACTTC	CASSTRLAGGRAVIQYF
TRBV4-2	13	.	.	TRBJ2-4	TGTGCCAGCAGCCAAGACAAGCCAGGGCGTTTGAACTTC	CASSQDKPGRLNF
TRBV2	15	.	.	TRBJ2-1	TGTGCCAGCAGGTGGGAGCGAGGGTATGGAGATGAGCAGTTCTTC	CASRWERGYGDEQFF
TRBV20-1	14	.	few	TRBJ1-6	TGCAGTGCTAGAGATCGGATAGGGCATTCACCCCTCCACTTT	CSARDRIGHSPLHF
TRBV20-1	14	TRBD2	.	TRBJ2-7	TGCAGTGCCCCGCCGGGACTAGCGGTTTACGAGCAGTACTTC	CSAPPGLAVYEQYF
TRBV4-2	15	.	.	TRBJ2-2	TGTGCCAGCAGCCAAAGGGGGGTTAACACCGGGGAGCTGTTTTTT	CASSQRGVNTGELFF
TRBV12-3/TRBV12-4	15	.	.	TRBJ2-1	TGTGCCAGCACATCGGAACTAGCTGGCTACAATGAGCAGTTCTTC	CASTSELAGYNEQFF
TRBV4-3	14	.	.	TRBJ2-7	TGCGCCAGCAGCCAAGGTCCAGCGTCCTACGAGCAGTACTTC	CASSQGPASYEQYF
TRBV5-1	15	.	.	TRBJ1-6	TGCGCCAGCAGCTTGGACAGGGCAGGCAATTCACCCCTCCACTTT	CASSLDRAGNSPLHF
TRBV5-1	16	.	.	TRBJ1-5	TGCGCCAGCAGCTTGACGGTGACAGGTAACGGTCAGCCCCAGCATTTT	CASSLTVTGNGQPQHF
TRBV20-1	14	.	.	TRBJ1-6	TGCAGTGCTTCCACGGCAGGACTCAATTCACCCCTCCACTTT	CSASTAGLNSPLHF
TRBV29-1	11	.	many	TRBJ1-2	TGCAGCGTTGATAGGAACTATGGCTACACCTTC	CSVDRNYGYTF
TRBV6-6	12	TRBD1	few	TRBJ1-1	TGTGCCAGCAGACTGGGGGACAGTGAAGCTTTCTTT	CASRLGDSEAFF
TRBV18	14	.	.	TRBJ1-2	TGTGCCAGCTCACCAGGGCAGCGCATCTATGGCTACACCTTC	CASSPGQRIYGYTF
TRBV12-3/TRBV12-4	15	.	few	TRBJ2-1	TGTGCCAGCAGTATCACAGGAAGCTCCTACAATGAGCAGTTCTTC	CASSITGSSYNEQFF
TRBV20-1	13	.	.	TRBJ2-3	TGCAGTGAGGGCGGCGGGAGCACAGATACGCAGTATTTT	CSEGGGSTDTQYF
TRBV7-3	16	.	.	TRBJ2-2	TGTGCCAGCAGCTTAAGGCAGACCTCTTCCACCGGGGAGCTGTTTTTT	CASSLRQTSSTGELFF
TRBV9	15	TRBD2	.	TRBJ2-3	TGTGCCAGCAGCTCGGGACTAGCGGTCACAGATACGCAGTATTTT	CASSSGLAVTDTQYF
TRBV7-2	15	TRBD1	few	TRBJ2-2	TGTGCCAGCAGCTGGGGACAGGAAAGCACCGGGGAGCTGTTTTTT	CASSWGQESTGELFF
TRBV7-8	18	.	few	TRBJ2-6	TGTGCCAGCAGCCAATCGGAGGGGGCGATCTCTGGGGCCAACGTCCTGACTTTC	CASSQSEGAISGANVLTF
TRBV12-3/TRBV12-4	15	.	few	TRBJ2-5	TGTGCCAGCAGTCCGGACAGCGTTATCCAAGAGACCCAGTACTTC	CASSPDSVIQETQYF
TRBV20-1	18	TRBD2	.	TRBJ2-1	TGCAGTGCCCCAGCGGCGGAAGCGGGAGGGCCGGGGTACAATGAGCAGTTCTTC	CSAPAAEAGGPGYNEQFF
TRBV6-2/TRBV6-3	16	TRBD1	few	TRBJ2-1	TGTGCCAGCAGTTACCCGCCAGGACAGGGGCACGATGAGCAGTTCTTC	CASSYPPGQGHDEQFF
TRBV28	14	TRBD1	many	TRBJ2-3	TGTCTCTCGGGCCACGGGACAGGGAGGAATACGCAGTATTTT	CLSGHGTGRNTQYF
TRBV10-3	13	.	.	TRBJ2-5	TGTGCCATCAGTGATGGGGTAAAGGAGACCCAGTACTTC	CAISDGVKETQYF
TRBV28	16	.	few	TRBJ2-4	TGTGCCAGCAGAACAACCGACCTTTTAGCCAAAAACATTCAGTACTTC	CASRTTDLLAKNIQYF
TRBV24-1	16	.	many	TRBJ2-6	TGTGCCACCAGTGACCCCGGTCGACCTGGGGCCAACGTCCTGACTTTC	CATSDPGRPGANVLTF
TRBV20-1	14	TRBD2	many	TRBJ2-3	TGCAGTGCTAGAGGGCTTAGCGGGAGATGGACGCAGTATTTT	CSARGLSGRWTQYF
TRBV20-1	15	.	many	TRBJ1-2	TGCAGTGCTAGTTCACCCGTTGGGGGGCTAGGGGGCTACACCTTC	CSASSPVGGLGGYTF
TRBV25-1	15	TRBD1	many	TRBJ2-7	TGTGCCAGCAGTGTTCTCCGGACAGGGCCTACAGAGCAGTACTTC	CASSVLRTGPTEQYF
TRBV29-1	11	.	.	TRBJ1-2	TGCAGCGTTGTAAGAGACTATGGCTACACCTTC	CSVVRDYGYTF
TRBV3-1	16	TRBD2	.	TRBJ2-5	TGTGCCAGCAGCCATGCAACCAGCGGGGGGGAGGAGACCCAGTACTTC	CASSHATSGGEETQYF
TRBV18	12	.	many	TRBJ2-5	TGTGCCAGCTCACCTTTGGGGGAGACCCAGTACTTC	CASSPLGETQYF
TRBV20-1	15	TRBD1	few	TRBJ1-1	TGCAGTGCGAGAAGGACAGGGTTGGTTTACACTGAAGCTTTCTTT	CSARRTGLVYTEAFF
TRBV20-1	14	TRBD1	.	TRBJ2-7	TGCAGTGCTAGAGTAGGACAGGGGGCAGGGGAGCAGTACTTC	CSARVGQGAGEQYF
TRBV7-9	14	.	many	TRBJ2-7	TGTGCCAGCAGCAGCGAAAGTCACCTCTACGAGCAGTACTTC	CASSSESHLYEQYF